These T cell receptor beta chains were read from a single sample in a study of blood T cell dynamics during melanoma immunotherapy. Repertoires were generated with immunoSEQ multiplex PCR, while TCRdb's copy carries only in-frame clones and drops some. The sample records 16,000 or so clones, approximately 90% being singletons. The material was blood, obtained from a patient treated with checkpoint blockade. These receptors originate from a human donor with melanoma. Each CDR3 is given without its conserved first and last residue.

v_call | cdr3_aa
TRBV5-1 | ASSFGDNQPQH
TRBV18 | ASSQTGGDSYEQY
TRBV5-1 | ASSNGANYGYT
TRBV19 | ASRPSGGSTEAF
TRBV5-1 | ASMVDSGNTIY
TRBV7-2 | ASSPVIGGTEAF
TRBV6-1 | ASSEGTHLTYEQY
TRBV5-1 | ASSRAGMNTGELF
TRBV19 | ASSIDLKREQY
TRBV18 | ASSPYKDQPQH
TRBV29-1 | SVPGQGGYGYT